These 22 T cell receptor beta chains were sequenced from one sample in a study of shared clonotypes between healthy human individuals. Naive CD8 cells, CD45RO-negative and positively selected for CCR7, excluded terminally differentiated effector memory CD45RA+ cells. Clones were read by immunoSEQ multiplex PCR, and TCRdb kept only the in-frame ones, dropping some. This table holds more than 600,000 clones, roughly 94% found once. The specimen sequenced was naive CD8+ T cells sorted from blood. All receptors come from a man younger than 45 in good health.

The gene calls are TRBV6-6 and TRBJ2-1; 10 bases are shared with TRBD2. Trimming took 5 bases from V and 6 from J; bases not matched to a gene: 10. CDR1 is MNHNY and CDR2 is SVGAGI in the germline V gene (reference sequence). This CDR3 is built from 16 residues. The CDR3 loop reads CASSGPLAGVGNEQFF. CDR3 in DNA: TGTGCCAGCAGTGGCCCCCTAGCGGGAGTCGGCAATGAGCAGTTCTTC.

The V gene is TRBV19, the J gene TRBJ2-1, with no clear D. Germline V gene data show CDR1 as LNHDA and CDR2 as SQIVND (reference sequence). The CDR3 covers 12 residues. Trimming removed 3 bases from V and 7 bases from J, with 7 bases in between. DNA of the CDR3: TGTGCCAGTAGTATGGCGTTGAATGAGCAGTTCTTC. Translating it yields CASSMALNEQFF.

The chain carries TRBV10-3 and TRBJ2-5; TRBD1 matches 8 bases. The J segment lost 1 base and the V segment lost 2 bases, leaving 12 bases of the junction unmatched. Germline CDR1 ENHRY, CDR2 SYGVKD. CDR3 size: 18 residues. CDR3 residues: CAISEPGNRGVGQETQYF. CDR3 DNA sequence: TGTGCCATCAGTGAGCCGGGGAACAGGGGGGTGGGCCAAGAGACCCAGTACTTC.

The chain recombines TRBV5-1 with TRBJ1-1; D unresolved. Germline assignment: CDR1 SGHRS and CDR2 YFSETQ. Trimming cost V 4 bases and J 0 bases, with 10 bases left between them. This CDR3 comprises 14 residues. CDR3 nucleotide sequence: TGCGCCAGCAGCCCCGAAGACATGAACACTGAAGCTTTCTTT. It codes for CASSPEDMNTEAFF.

The rearrangement joins TRBV10-3 to TRBJ2-7; possible D gene TRBD1, 6 bases. From germline, CDR1 is ENHRY and CDR2 SYGVKD. There are 13 residues in the CDR3. Trimming shortened V by 9 bases and J by 0 bases, and 12 bases separated the two germline ends. The DNA of the CDR3 is TGTGCCATAGAATGGACAGACTCCTACGAGCAGTACTTC. The encoded protein is CAIEWTDSYEQYF.

Concerning this clone itself: This sample also contains other DNA sequences that code for the same CDR3. V usage is TRBV27 and J usage is TRBJ2-5, with D tentatively TRBD2 (6 bases). Trimming shortened V by 1 base and J by 1 base, and 7 bases separated the two germline ends. The germline V gene encodes CDR1 MNHEY and CDR2 SMNVEV (reference sequence). The CDR3 runs to 14 residues. CDR3 nucleotide sequence: TGTGCCAGCAGTTTATTGGGGGGCCAAGAGACCCAGTACTTC. Translation gives CASSLLGGQETQYF.

J is TRBJ1-2 and V is TRBV2, with D maybe TRBD1 (5 bases). Germline-derived CDR1 and CDR2 are SNHLY and FYNNEI. The V gene lost 0 bases and the J gene lost 4 bases, with 12 bases spanning the gap. The CDR3 totals 15 residues. The CDR3 region is CASSEALDSLYGYTF. CDR3 sequence (DNA): TGTGCCAGCAGTGAAGCGCTTGACAGCCTCTATGGCTACACCTTC.

The chain uses TRBV10-1 and TRBJ2-3; D might be TRBD2 (6 bases). The CDR3 extends over 14 amino acids. The V gene lost 0 bases and the J gene lost 14 bases, with 18 bases spanning the gap. Per the germline V gene, CDR1 is WNHNN and CDR2 is SYGVQD (reference sequence). The CDR3 coding sequence is TGCGCCAGCAGTGAGTCAGAAGCTTCGGGGGTTCGGTATTTT. Its protein is CASSESEASGVRYF.

This chain connects TRBV4-1 to TRBJ2-7, with 7 bases that match TRBD1. J lost 6 bases, V lost 6 bases, and 11 bases had no gene match. This CDR3 has 14 residues. Germline V lookup: CDR1 MGHRA, CDR2 YSYEKL. The CDR3 nucleotides are TGCGCCAGCAGTCATACCGGGACAGTTAGCGAGCAGTACTTC. This encodes CASSHTGTVSEQYF.

On this clone itself: Within the sample, other DNA sequences also encode this same CDR3. This chain uses TRBV27 with TRBJ1-2; possibly TRBD1 for D (6 bases). CDR3 size: 14 residues. Germline V gene sequence: CDR1 MNHEY, CDR2 SMNVEV (reference sequence). V was cut by 6 bases and J by 8 bases, with 19 bases left in between. Here the CDR3 DNA reads TGTGCCAGCAGCCGCCGTCCAGGGGTAGAGGGCTACACCTTC. Amino acids: CASSRRPGVEGYTF.

The V and J genes are TRBV10-1 and TRBJ2-7; perhaps TRBD2 as D (6 bases). This CDR3 is 13 amino acids long. Germline values: CDR1 WNHNN, CDR2 SYGVQD (reference sequence). Trimming stripped 5 bases from V and 3 bases from J, with 11 bases between. The CDR3 sequence: CASSPGLIYEQYF. The CDR3 nucleotides read TGCGCCAGCAGTCCGGGACTGATCTACGAGCAGTACTTC.

The chain uses TRBV29-1 and TRBJ1-1; weak D call: TRBD1 (5 bases). Germline V gene lookup returns CDR1 SQVTM and CDR2 ANQGSEA. The CDR3 spans 13 residues. The ends were cut back, 4 bases at V and 7 bases at J, with 16 bases in the middle. CDR3 residues: CSVGGRSENEAFF. Written as DNA, the CDR3 is TGCAGCGTTGGGGGGAGGTCAGAGAATGAAGCTTTCTTT.

The rearrangement uses TRBV11-2 and TRBJ2-2; 9 nucleotides match TRBD2. Trimming removed 5 bases from V and 0 bases from J; junction bases left unmatched: 10. CDR3 length: 18 residues. Germline V lookup: CDR1 SGHAT, CDR2 FQNNGV. The CDR3, as DNA: TGTGCCAGCAGCCCACCCCAGACTAGCGGAGCGAACACCGGGGAGCTGTTTTTT. It is translated as CASSPPQTSGANTGELFF.

V usage is TRBV5-4 and J usage is TRBJ2-7; the match to TRBD1 covers 8 bases. Germline V CDR1 and CDR2: SGHNT, YYREEE (reference sequence). This CDR3 has 15 amino acids. The trim removed 4 bases at V and 7 bases at J, leaving 13 bases unmatched. The CDR3 coding sequence is TGTGCCAGCAGCCCTTTTGACAGGGGTACGGGGGAGCAGTACTTC. Residues: CASSPFDRGTGEQYF. The variable domain in full, completed from reference TRBV5-4 and TRBJ2-7, reads ETGVTQSPTHLIKTRGQQVTLRCSSQSGHNTVSWYQQALGQGPQFIFQYYREEENGRGNFPPRFSGLQFPNYSSELNVNALELDDSALYLCASSPFDRGTGEQYFGPGTRLTVT.

This clone showed up just a few times. In the same sample, other DNA sequences code for this CDR3. The J gene is TRBJ2-7, the V gene TRBV5-1; the D gene is possibly TRBD1 (5 bases). Germline V gene sequence: CDR1 SGHRS, CDR2 YFSETQ. This CDR3 region has 13 residues. V was clipped by 1 base and J by 4 bases, with 9 bases between them. As DNA, the CDR3 is TGCGCCAGCAGCTTGTTAGGGGCGTACGAGCAGTACTTC. Protein product: CASSLLGAYEQYF.

The chain uses TRBV9 and TRBJ2-2; D uncertain. CDR1 and CDR2 (germline): SGDLS, YYNGEE. V gave up 5 bases and J gave up 7 bases, with 6 bases separating them. The CDR3 consists of 11 residues. The CDR3 region is CASSLNGELFF. The CDR3 DNA sequence: TGTGCCAGCAGTCTGAACGGGGAGCTGTTTTTT.

V gene TRBV27 combines with J gene TRBJ2-1; possibly TRBD1 for D (5 bases). This CDR3 region has 13 residues. The germline CDR1 and CDR2 sequences are MNHEY and SMNVEV (reference sequence). Trimming took off 7 bases at V and 6 bases at J, with 13 bases between the two ends. The CDR3 reads CASTGGAANEQFF. For the CDR3, the DNA is TGTGCCAGCACGGGTGGGGCCGCCAATGAGCAGTTCTTC.

Here the CDR3 reads CATRDGGPYNEQFF. The CDR3, as DNA: TGTGCCACCAGAGATGGCGGACCTTACAATGAGCAGTTCTTC. The gene calls are TRBV15 and TRBJ2-1; D call uncertain. CDR1 is LNHNV, CDR2 YYDKDF, per germline (reference sequence). This CDR3 spans 14 amino acids. The V gene lost 6 bases and the J gene lost 4 bases, with 13 bases spanning the gap.

This chain uses TRBV27 with TRBJ2-1; TRBD1 matches at 9 bases. This CDR3 spans 16 amino acids. Germline trimming cut 5 bases from V and 2 bases from J; bases unmatched to any gene: 7. CDR1 and CDR2 from the germline V gene are MNHEY and SMNVEV (reference sequence). The CDR3 bases are TGTGCCAGCAGTGCATCCGGGACAGGGACCTACAATGAGCAGTTCTTC. Translating it yields CASSASGTGTYNEQFF.

This clone was detected once. The chain uses TRBV7-9 and TRBJ2-1; perhaps D is TRBD1 or TRBD2 (7 bases each). V lost 4 bases and J 4 bases, leaving 17 bases between the germline ends. The length of the CDR3 is 16 residues. Germline V CDR1 and CDR2: SEHNR, FQNEAQ (reference sequence). CDR3 residues: CASSSERDSGYNEQFF. CDR3 nucleotides: TGTGCCAGCAGCTCGGAGCGGGACAGCGGTTACAATGAGCAGTTCTTC.

This clone was recorded a few times. The chain carries TRBV7-9 and TRBJ2-7, with 7 bases lining up with TRBD2. The junction had 3 bases not matched to a gene; V was cut back by 1 base and J by 3 bases. Germline V gives CDR1 SEHNR, CDR2 FQNEAQ (reference sequence). The CDR3 has 14 amino acids. The CDR3 spells CASSLVRGIYEQYF. The CDR3 nucleotides read TGTGCCAGCAGCTTAGTGCGGGGGATCTACGAGCAGTACTTC.

V gene TRBV7-9 combines with J gene TRBJ2-1, with D unresolved. This CDR3 is 13 amino acids long. V was shortened by 5 bases and J by 8 bases, with 13 bases between the two germline ends. The germline V gene encodes CDR1 SEHNR and CDR2 FQNEAQ (reference sequence). CDR3 in DNA: TGTGCCAGCAGCCCCGGAATGAGTTATGAGCAGTTCTTC. This gives the protein CASSPGMSYEQFF.